This T cell receptor (beta chain) stems from a study of T cells in Graves' hyperthyroidism and ophthalmopathy. Study-level background: Staff took peripheral blood when the initial diagnosis was made, before any treatment began.

V lost 1 base, J lost 8 bases, and 11 bases lay in between. This CDR3 spans 13 amino acids. CDR1 is DFQATT and CDR2 is SNEGSKA in the germline V gene (reference sequence). RNA transcripts provided the source from which TCR beta CDR3 regions were amplified. Using the HTBI primer set, a first-round RT-PCR was run on the TCR CDR3. In TCRdb, the multiplex PCR reads were re-called with MiXCR into one record per CDR3 protein. This sample carries some 560,000 distinct CDR3 sequences, roughly 14% of them seen once, and the ten largest clones take about 7%. Diagnoses used clinical symptoms, serum thyroxine and TRAb, thyroid ultrasound and orbital computed tomography. Fresh peripheral blood, 7.5 to 10 ml of it, supplied the PBMCs.

This TCR was recovered from a woman younger than 45 with Graves' hyperthyroidism. This chain joins TRBV20-1 and TRBJ1-4; tentative D call: TRBD1 (5 bases). The specimen was blood. CDR3 DNA: TGCAGTGCTAGAGCGCAGGGTTTGGAAAAACTGTTTTTT. Translation gives CSARAQGLEKLFF.